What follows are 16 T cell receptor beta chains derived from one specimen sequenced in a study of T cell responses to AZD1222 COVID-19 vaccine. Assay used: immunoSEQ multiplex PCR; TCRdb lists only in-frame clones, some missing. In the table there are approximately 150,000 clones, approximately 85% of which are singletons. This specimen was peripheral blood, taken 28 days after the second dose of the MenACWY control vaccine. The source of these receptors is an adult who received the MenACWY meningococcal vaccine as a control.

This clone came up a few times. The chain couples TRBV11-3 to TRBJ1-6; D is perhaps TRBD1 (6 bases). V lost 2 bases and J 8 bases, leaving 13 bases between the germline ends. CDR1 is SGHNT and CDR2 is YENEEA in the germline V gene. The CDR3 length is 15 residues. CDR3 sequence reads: CASSLSQGLYSPLHF. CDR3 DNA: TGTGCCAGCAGCTTATCCCAGGGGTTGTATTCACCCCTCCACTTT. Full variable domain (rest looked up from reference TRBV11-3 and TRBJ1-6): EAGVVQSPRYKIIEKKQPVAFWCNPISGHNTLYWYLQNLGQGPELLIRYENEEAVDDSQLPKDRFSAERLKGVDSTLKIQPAELGDSAVYLCASSLSQGLYSPLHFGNGTRLTVT.

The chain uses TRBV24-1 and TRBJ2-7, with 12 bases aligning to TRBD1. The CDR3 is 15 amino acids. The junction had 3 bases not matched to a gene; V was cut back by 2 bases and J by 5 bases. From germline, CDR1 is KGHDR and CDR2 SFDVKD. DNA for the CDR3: TGTGCCACCAGTGATTCCGGGACAGGGGGCCACGAGCAGTACTTC. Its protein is CATSDSGTGGHEQYF.

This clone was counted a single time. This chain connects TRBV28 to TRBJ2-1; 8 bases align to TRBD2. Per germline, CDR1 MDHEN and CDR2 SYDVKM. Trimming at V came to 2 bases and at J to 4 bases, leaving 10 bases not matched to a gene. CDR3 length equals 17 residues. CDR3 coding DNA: TGTGCCAGCAGTTTAACTATTAGCGGGGCCACTTACAATGAGCAGTTCTTC. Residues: CASSLTISGATYNEQFF.

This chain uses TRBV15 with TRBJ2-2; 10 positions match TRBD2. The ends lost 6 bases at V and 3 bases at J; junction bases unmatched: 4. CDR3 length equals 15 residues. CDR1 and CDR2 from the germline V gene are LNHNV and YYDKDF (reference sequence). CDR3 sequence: CATRQREGDTGELFF. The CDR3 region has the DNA TGTGCCACCAGGCAGCGGGAGGGGGACACCGGGGAGCTGTTTTTT.

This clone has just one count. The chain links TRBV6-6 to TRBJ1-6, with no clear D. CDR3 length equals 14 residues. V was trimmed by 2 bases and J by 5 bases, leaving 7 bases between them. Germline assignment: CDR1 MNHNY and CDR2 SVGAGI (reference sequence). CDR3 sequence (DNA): TGTGCCAGCAGTTACGGGCAGGATAATTCACCCCTCCACTTT. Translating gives CASSYGQDNSPLHF.

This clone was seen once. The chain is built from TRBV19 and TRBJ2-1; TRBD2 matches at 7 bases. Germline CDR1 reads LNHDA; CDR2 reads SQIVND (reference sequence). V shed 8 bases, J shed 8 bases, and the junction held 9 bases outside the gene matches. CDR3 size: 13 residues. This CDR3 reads CASAPGRVYEQFF. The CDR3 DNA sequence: TGTGCCAGTGCACCGGGGAGGGTCTATGAGCAGTTCTTC. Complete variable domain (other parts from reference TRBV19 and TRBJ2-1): DGGITQSPKYLFRKEGQNVTLSCEQNLNHDAMYWYRQDPGQGLRLIYYSQIVNDFQKGDIAEGYSVSREKKESFPLTVTSAQKNPTAFYLCASAPGRVYEQFFGPGTRLTVL.

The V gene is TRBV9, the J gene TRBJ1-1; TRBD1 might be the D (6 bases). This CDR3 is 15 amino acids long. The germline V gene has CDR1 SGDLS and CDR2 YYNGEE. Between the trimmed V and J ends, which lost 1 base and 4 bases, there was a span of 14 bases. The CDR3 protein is CASSVSTGLGTEAFF. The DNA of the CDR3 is TGTGCCAGCAGCGTATCCACAGGGCTGGGCACTGAAGCTTTCTTT. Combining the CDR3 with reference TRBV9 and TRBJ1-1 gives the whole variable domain DSGVTQTPKHLITATGQRVTLRCSPRSGDLSVYWYQQSLDQGLQFLIQYYNGEERAKGNILERFSAQQFPDLHSELNLSSLELGDSALYFCASSVSTGLGTEAFFGQGTRLTVV.

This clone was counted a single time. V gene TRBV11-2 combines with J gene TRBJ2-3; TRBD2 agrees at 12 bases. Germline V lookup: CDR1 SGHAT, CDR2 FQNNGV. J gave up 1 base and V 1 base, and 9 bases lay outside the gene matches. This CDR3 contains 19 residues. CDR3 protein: CASSLALAGGPVGTDTQYF. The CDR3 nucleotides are TGTGCCAGCAGCTTAGCGCTAGCGGGAGGGCCAGTGGGCACAGATACGCAGTATTTT. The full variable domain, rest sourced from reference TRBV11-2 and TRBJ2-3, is EAGVAQSPRYKIIEKRQSVAFWCNPISGHATLYWYQQILGQGPKLLIQFQNNGVVDDSQLPKDRFSAERLKGVDSTLKIQPAKLEDSAVYLCASSLALAGGPVGTDTQYFGPGTRLTVL.

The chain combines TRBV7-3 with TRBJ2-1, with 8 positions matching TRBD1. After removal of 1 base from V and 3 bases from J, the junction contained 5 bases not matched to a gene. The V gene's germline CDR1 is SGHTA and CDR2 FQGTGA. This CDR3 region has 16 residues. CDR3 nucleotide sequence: TGTGCCAGCAGCTTAAATAGCGGACAGGGCTACAATGAGCAGTTCTTC. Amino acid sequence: CASSLNSGQGYNEQFF.

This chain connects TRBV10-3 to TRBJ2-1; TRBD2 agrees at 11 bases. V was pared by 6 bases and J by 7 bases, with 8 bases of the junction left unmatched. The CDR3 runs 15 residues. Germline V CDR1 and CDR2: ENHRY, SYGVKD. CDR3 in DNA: TGTGCCATCAGCGACACTAGCGGGAGCGGTAATGAGCAGTTCTTC. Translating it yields CAISDTSGSGNEQFF.

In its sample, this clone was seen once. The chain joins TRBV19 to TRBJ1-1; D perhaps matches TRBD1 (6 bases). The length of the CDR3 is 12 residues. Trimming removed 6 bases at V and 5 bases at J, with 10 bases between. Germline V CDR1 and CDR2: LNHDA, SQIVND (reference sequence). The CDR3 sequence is CASRIRGTEAFF. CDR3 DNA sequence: TGTGCCAGTAGAATAAGGGGGACTGAAGCTTTCTTT. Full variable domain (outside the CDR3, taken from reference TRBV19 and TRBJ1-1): DGGITQSPKYLFRKEGQNVTLSCEQNLNHDAMYWYRQDPGQGLRLIYYSQIVNDFQKGDIAEGYSVSREKKESFPLTVTSAQKNPTAFYLCASRIRGTEAFFGQGTRLTVV.

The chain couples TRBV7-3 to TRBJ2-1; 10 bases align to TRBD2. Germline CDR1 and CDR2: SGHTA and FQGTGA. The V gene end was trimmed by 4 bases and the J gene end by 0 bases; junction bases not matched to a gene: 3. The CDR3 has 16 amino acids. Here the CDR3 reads CASSSTSGTSYNEQFF. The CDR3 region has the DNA TGTGCCAGCAGCTCCACTAGCGGGACCTCCTACAATGAGCAGTTCTTC.

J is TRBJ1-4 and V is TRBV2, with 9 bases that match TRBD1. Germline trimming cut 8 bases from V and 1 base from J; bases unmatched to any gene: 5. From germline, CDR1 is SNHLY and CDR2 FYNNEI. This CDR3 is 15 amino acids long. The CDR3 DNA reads TGTGCCAGCCGGGACAGGGTGGTAACTAATGAAAAACTGTTTTTT. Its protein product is CASRDRVVTNEKLFF.

CDR3: CASSQSDLGYTF. The CDR3 DNA follows: TGTGCCAGCAGCCAATCGGACTTAGGCTACACCTTC. The chain links TRBV3-1 (or the pseudogene TRBV3-2) to TRBJ1-2; D remains ambiguous. Per the germline V gene, CDR1 is LGHDT and CDR2 is YNNKEL (reference sequence). Trimming took off 2 bases at V and 8 bases at J, with 9 bases between the two ends. The CDR3 has 12 amino acids.

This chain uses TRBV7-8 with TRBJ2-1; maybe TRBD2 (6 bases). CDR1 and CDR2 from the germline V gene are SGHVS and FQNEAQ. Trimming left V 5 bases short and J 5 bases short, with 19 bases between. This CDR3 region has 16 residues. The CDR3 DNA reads TGTGCCAGCAGCCCCAGAACGGGCGGACTAAACAATGAGCAGTTCTTC. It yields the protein CASSPRTGGLNNEQFF.

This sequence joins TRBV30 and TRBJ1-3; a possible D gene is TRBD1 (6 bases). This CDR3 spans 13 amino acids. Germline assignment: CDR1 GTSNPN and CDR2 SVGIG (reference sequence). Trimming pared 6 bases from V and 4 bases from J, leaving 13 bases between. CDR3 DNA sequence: TGTGCCTGCATGGGGGCGCAAGGAAACACCATATATTTT. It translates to CACMGAQGNTIYF.